This TCR beta chain was found in a study of spatial heterogeneity in lung cancer. Turning to the study itself: There were, on average, more than nine raw-read appearances for each unique TCR and UMI combination. Study observations and caveats: Expanded tumor TCRs that were ubiquitous appeared in blood more at resection than follow-up.

The CDR3 totals 13 residues. Germline V gives CDR1 SQVTM, CDR2 ANQGSEA. Trimming took off 6 bases at V and 4 bases at J, with 15 bases between the two ends. Time point given: sample taken at primary tumor resection. Unsorted whole RNA samples from tumor, nontumor lung or frozen PBMC were sequenced. In the library, each TCR cDNA molecule bore its own unique molecular identifier. In TCRdb, the 5' RACE reads were re-called with MiXCR into one record per CDR3 protein. Of 50,000 to 65,000 distinct CDR3 sequences listed, 7.5% to 9% are singletons. This clonotype was counted at least ten times. What it binds is not known.

The V call is TRBV29-1, the J call TRBJ1-1; D perhaps matches TRBD1 (6 bases). This material consisted of PBMCs, taken at surgery. This sequence was found in a female donor with early-stage non-small cell lung cancer. This CDR3 is CSVVTGSGTEAFF. CDR3 bases: TGCAGCGTGGTTACAGGGTCGGGCACTGAAGCTTTCTTT.